Each of the 8 T cell receptor beta chains below was sequenced from the same sample in a study of blood T cell repertoires in COVID-19. TCRdb's copy holds only in-frame clones and misses some; the assay was immunoSEQ multiplex PCR. The sample lists over 70,000 clones; roughly four fifths were seen once. Specimen: peripheral blood. The receptors derive from a man aged 55 to 70 with acute or convalescent COVID-19.

The genes are TRBV2 and TRBJ2-4, with 7 positions matching TRBD2. Germline V lookup: CDR1 SNHLY, CDR2 FYNNEI. This CDR3 comprises 14 residues. With V trimmed by 3 bases and J by 7 bases, 6 bases remained unmatched. CDR3 sequence (DNA): TGTGCCAGCAGTGATGGGGAGGGAAGCAACATTCAGTACTTC. This sequence encodes CASSDGEGSNIQYF.

The chain links TRBV6-1 to TRBJ2-7, with D perhaps matching TRBD1 (5 bases). Germline lookup yields CDR1 MNHNS and CDR2 SASEGT. CDR3 length: 14 amino acids. V lost 3 bases and J 2 bases, leaving 11 bases between the germline ends. The CDR3 protein is CASSDGAGTYEQYF. The CDR3 nucleotides read TGTGCCAGCAGTGATGGGGCAGGGACCTACGAGCAGTACTTC.

The CDR3 DNA reads TGCGCCAGCAGCTCAGGGACTAGCGGGAGCGTTCGGGAGCTGTTTTTT. It specifies CASSSGTSGSVRELFF. The genes are TRBV5-1 and TRBJ2-2; 14 bases align to TRBD2. The CDR3 has 16 amino acids. Germline CDR1 SGHRS, CDR2 YFSETQ. Unmatched junction bases numbered 7, after V lost 3 bases and J lost 9 bases.

The chain uses TRBV6-5 and TRBJ2-2, with D maybe TRBD1 (5 bases). Germline V gives CDR1 MNHEY, CDR2 SVGAGI. The V gene lost 8 bases and the J gene lost 1 base, with 11 bases spanning the gap. This CDR3 has 14 amino acids. Here the CDR3 reads CASESGQNTGELFF. As DNA, the CDR3 is TGTGCCAGCGAGAGTGGACAGAACACCGGGGAGCTGTTTTTT.

This chain connects TRBV4-1 to TRBJ2-1; D is uncertain. Germline V CDR1 and CDR2: MGHRA, YSYEKL. The CDR3 contains 18 residues. The V gene lost 0 bases and the J gene lost 0 bases, with 15 bases spanning the gap. The CDR3, as DNA: TGCGCCAGCAGCCAAGATCGCCGCAGGTCGAGCTCCTACAATGAGCAGTTCTTC. Encoded protein: CASSQDRRRSSSYNEQFF.

This chain links TRBV6-5 with TRBJ1-2; D may be TRBD1 (5 bases). This CDR3 has 13 amino acids. V lost 6 bases and J 1 base, leaving 9 bases between the germline ends. CDR1 is MNHEY and CDR2 is SVGAGI in the germline V gene. The CDR3 protein is CASRLQDNYGYTF. CDR3 bases: TGTGCCAGCAGGTTACAGGATAACTATGGCTACACCTTC.

The chain is built from TRBV7-2 and TRBJ2-7; tentatively, D is TRBD2 (5 bases). V was cut by 5 bases and J by 3 bases, with 14 bases left in between. The CDR3 runs 14 residues. CDR1 SGHTA and CDR2 FQGNSA come from the germline V gene. CDR3 sequence reads: CASSPSEANYEQYF. In DNA form, the CDR3 reads TGTGCCAGCAGCCCCTCGGAGGCAAACTACGAGCAGTACTTC.

The V gene is TRBV10-3, the J gene TRBJ2-7, with D maybe TRBD2 (5 bases). Germline-derived CDR1 and CDR2 are ENHRY and SYGVKD. Trimming pared 8 bases from V and 5 bases from J, leaving 19 bases between. This CDR3 is built from 14 residues. This CDR3 reads CAIANSVASDEQYF. CDR3 nucleotides: TGTGCCATCGCTAATAGCGTTGCAAGCGACGAGCAGTACTTC.